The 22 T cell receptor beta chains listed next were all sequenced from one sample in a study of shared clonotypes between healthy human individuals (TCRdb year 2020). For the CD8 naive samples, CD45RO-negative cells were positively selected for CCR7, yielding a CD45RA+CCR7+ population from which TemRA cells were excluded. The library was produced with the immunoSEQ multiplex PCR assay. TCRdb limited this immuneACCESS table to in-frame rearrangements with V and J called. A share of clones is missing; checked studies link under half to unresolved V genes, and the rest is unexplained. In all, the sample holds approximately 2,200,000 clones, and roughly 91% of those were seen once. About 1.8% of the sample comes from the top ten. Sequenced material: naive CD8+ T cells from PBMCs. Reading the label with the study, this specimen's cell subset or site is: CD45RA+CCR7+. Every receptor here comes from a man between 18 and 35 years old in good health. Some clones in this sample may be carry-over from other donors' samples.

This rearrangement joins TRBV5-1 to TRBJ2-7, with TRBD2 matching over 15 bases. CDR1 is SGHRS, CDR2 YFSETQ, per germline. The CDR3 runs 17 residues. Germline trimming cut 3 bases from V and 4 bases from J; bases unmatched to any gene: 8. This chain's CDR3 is CASSSRTSGRGWYEQYF. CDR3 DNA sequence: TGCGCCAGCAGCTCACGGACTAGCGGGAGGGGATGGTACGAGCAGTACTTC.

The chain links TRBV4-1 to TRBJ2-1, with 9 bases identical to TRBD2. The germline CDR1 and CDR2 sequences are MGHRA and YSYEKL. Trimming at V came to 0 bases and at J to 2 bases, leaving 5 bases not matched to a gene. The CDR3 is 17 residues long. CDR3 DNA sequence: TGCGCCAGCAGCCAAGATGTGACTAGCGGAACCTACAATGAGCAGTTCTTC. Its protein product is CASSQDVTSGTYNEQFF.

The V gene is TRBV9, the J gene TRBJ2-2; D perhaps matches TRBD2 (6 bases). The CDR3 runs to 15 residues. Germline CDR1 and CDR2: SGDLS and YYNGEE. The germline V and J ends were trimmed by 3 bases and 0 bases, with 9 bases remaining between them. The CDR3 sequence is CASSAPSANTGELFF. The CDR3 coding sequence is TGTGCCAGCAGCGCCCCTAGCGCGAACACCGGGGAGCTGTTTTTT.

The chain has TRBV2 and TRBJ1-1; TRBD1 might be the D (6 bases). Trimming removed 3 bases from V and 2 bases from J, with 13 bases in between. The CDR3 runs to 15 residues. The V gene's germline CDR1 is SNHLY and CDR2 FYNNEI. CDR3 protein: CASSEATGANTEAFF. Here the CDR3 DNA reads TGTGCCAGCAGTGAGGCGACAGGAGCTAACACTGAAGCTTTCTTT.

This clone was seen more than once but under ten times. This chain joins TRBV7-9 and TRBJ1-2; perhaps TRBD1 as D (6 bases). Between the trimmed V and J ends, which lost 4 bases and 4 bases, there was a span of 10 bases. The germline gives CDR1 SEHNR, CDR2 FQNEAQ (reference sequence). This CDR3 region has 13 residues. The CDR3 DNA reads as TGTGCCAGCAGCTCCACAGGGCGCTATGGCTACACCTTC. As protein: CASSSTGRYGYTF.

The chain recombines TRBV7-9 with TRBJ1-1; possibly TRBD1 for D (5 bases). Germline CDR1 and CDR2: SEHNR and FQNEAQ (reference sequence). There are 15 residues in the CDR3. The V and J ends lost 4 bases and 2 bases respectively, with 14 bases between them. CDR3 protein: CASSSPGGGNTEAFF. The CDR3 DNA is TGTGCCAGCAGCTCCCCGGGGGGGGGAAACACTGAAGCTTTCTTT.

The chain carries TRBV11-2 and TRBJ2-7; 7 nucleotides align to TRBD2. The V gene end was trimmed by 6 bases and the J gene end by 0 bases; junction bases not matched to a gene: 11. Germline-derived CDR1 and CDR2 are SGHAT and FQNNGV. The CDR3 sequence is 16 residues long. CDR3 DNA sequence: TGTGCCAGCAGAGGATTAGGGCTAGCGGACTCCTACGAGCAGTACTTC. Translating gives CASRGLGLADSYEQYF.

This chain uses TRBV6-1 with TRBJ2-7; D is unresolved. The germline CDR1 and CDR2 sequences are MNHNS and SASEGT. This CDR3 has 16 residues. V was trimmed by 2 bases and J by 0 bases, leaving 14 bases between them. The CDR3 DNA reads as TGTGCCAGCAGTGAATTGGGGTACGGGCGCTCCTACGAGCAGTACTTC. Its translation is CASSELGYGRSYEQYF.

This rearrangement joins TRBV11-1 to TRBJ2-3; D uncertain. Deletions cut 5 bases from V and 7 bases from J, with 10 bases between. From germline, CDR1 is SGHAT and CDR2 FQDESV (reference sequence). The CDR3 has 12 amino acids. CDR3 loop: CASSTMGNTQYF. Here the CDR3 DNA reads TGTGCCAGCAGCACTATGGGGAATACGCAGTATTTT.

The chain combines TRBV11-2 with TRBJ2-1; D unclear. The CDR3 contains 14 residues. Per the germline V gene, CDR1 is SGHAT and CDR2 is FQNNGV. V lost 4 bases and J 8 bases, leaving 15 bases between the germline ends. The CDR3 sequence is CASSSREERYEQFF. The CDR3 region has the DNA TGTGCCAGCAGCTCCCGAGAGGAGAGATATGAGCAGTTCTTC.

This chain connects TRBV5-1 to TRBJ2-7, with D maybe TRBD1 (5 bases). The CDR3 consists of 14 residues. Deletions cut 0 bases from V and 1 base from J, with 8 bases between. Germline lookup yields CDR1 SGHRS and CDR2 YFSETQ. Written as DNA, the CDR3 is TGCGCCAGCAGCTTGGTCCCAGGGTCCTACGAGCAGTACTTC. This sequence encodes CASSLVPGSYEQYF.

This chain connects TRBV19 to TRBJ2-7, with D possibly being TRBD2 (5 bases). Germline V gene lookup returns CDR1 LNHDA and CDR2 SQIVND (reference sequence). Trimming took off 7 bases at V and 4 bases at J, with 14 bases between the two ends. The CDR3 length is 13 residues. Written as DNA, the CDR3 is TGTGCCAGTACCTACGGGGTGGGGTACGAGCAGTACTTC. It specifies CASTYGVGYEQYF.

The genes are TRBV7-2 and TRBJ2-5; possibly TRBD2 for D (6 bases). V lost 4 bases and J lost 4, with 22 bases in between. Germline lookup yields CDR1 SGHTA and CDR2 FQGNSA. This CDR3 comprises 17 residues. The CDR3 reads CASSSSPAGSEGETQYF. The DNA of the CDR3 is TGTGCCAGCAGCTCCTCGCCCGCCGGGAGTGAAGGAGAGACCCAGTACTTC.

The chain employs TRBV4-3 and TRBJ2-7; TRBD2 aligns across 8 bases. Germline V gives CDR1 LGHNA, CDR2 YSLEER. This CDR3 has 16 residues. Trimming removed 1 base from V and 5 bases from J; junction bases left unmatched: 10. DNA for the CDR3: TGCGCCAGCAGCCAAGCTCGGGAGGGCATAAATCACGAGCAGTACTTC. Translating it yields CASSQAREGINHEQYF.

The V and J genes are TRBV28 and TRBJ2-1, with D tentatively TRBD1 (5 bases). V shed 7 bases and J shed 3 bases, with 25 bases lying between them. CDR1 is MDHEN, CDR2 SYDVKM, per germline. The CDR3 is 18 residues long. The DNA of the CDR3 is TGTGCCAGCAAACCAAGGGGTTGGGCCTCTGAAGTCTACAATGAGCAGTTCTTC. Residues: CASKPRGWASEVYNEQFF.

In DNA form, the CDR3 reads TGCGCCAGCAGCCAAGAAAGTACAGGACTGGGGGACAATGAGCAGTTCTTC. This encodes CASSQESTGLGDNEQFF. This rearrangement joins TRBV4-1 to TRBJ2-1; D assignment may be TRBD1 or TRBD2 (5 bases each). The CDR3 is 17 residues long. Germline assignment: CDR1 MGHRA and CDR2 YSYEKL. Trimming took off 0 bases at V and 5 bases at J, with 17 bases between the two ends.

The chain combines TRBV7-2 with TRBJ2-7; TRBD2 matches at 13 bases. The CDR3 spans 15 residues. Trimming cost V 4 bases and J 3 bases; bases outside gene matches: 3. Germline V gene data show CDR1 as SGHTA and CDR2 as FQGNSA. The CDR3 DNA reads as TGTGCCAGCAGCTGGACTAGCGGGAGACGCTACGAGCAGTACTTC. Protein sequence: CASSWTSGRRYEQYF.

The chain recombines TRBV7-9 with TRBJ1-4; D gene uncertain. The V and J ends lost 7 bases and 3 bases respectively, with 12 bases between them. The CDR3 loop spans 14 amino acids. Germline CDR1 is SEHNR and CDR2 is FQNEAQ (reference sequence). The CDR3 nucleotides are TGTGCCAGCACGGGAGGGAGTCCTAATGAAAAACTGTTTTTT. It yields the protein CASTGGSPNEKLFF.

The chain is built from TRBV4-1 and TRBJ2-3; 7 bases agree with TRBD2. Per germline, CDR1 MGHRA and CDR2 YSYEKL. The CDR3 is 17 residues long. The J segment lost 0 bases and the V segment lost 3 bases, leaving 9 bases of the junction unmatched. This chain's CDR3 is CASSHPGGGPSTDTQYF. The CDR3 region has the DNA TGCGCCAGCAGCCACCCTGGGGGGGGACCTAGCACAGATACGCAGTATTTT.

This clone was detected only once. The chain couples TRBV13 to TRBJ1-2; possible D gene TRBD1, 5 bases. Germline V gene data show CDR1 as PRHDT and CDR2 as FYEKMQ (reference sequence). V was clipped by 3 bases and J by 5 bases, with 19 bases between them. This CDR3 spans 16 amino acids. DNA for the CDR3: TGTGCCAGCAGCTTGAGTATGGACACAGATCCTTATGGCTACACCTTC. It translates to CASSLSMDTDPYGYTF. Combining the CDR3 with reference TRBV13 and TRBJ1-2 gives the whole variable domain AAGVIQSPRHLIKEKRETATLKCYPIPRHDTVYWYQQGPGQDPQFLISFYEKMQSDKGSIPDRFSAQQFSDYHSELNMSSLELGDSALYFCASSLSMDTDPYGYTFGSGTRLTVV.

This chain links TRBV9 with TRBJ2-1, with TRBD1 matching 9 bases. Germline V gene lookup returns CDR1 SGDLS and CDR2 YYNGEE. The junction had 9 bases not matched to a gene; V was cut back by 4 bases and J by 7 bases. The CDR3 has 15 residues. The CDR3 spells CASSRTGTGTNEQFF. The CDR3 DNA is TGTGCCAGCAGCCGGACCGGGACAGGGACTAATGAGCAGTTCTTC.

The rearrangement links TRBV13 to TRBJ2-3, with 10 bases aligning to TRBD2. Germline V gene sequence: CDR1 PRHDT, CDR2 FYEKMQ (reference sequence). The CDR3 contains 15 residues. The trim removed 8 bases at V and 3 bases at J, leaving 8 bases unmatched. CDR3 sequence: CASWGAAGGTDTQYF. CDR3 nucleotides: TGTGCCAGCTGGGGGGCAGCGGGAGGGACAGATACGCAGTATTTT.